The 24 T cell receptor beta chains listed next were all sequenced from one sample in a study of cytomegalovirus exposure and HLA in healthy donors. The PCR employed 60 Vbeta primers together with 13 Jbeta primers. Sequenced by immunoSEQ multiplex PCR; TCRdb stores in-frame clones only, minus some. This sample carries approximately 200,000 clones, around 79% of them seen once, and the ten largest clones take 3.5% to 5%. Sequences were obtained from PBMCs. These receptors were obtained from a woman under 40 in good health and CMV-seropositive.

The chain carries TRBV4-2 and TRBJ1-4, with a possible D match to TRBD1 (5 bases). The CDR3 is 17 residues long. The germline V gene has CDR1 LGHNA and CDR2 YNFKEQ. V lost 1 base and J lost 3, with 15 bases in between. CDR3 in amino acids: CASSQGVSTAPNEKLFF. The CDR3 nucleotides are TGTGCCAGCAGCCAAGGGGTGTCGACAGCTCCTAATGAAAAACTGTTTTTT.

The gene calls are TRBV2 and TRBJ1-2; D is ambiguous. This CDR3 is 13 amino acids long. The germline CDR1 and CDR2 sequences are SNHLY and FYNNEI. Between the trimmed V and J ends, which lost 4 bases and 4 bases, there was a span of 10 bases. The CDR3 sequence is CASSGTGVYGYTF. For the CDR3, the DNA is TGTGCCAGCAGTGGAACCGGAGTCTATGGCTACACCTTC.

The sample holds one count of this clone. The CDR3 protein is CSGAEGSTANEKLFF. As DNA, the CDR3 is TGCAGCGGTGCTGAGGGTTCTACAGCTAATGAAAAACTGTTTTTT. V gene TRBV29-1 combines with J gene TRBJ1-4, with D uncertain. This CDR3 has 15 residues. Looked up from germline, CDR1 is SQVTM and CDR2 is ANQGSEA. V lost 7 bases and J lost 3, with 18 bases in between. The full variable domain, in which reference TRBV29-1 and TRBJ1-4 provide the parts outside the CDR3, is SAVISQKPSRDICQRGTSLTIQCQVDSQVTMMFWYRQQPGQSLTLIATANQGSEATYESGFVIDKFPISRPNLTFSTLTVSNMSPEDSSIYLCSGAEGSTANEKLFFGSGTQLSVL.

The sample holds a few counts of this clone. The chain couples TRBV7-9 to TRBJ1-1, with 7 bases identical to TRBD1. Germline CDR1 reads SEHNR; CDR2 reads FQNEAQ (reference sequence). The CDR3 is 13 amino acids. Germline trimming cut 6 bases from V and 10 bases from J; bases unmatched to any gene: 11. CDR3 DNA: TGTGCCAGCAGTCTTCGAGGGGGCGCATCAGCTTTCTTT. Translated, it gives CASSLRGGASAFF. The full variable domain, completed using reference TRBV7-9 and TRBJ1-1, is DTGVSQNPRHKITKRGQNVTFRCDPISEHNRLYWYRQTLGQGPEFLTYFQNEAQLEKSRLLSDRFSAERPKGSFSTLEIQRTEQGDSAMYLCASSLRGGASAFFGQGTRLTVV.

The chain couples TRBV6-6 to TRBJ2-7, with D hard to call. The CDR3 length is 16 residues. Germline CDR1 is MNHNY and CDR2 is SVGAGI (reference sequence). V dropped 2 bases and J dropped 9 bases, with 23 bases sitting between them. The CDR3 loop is CASSYEDPGSNFWQYF. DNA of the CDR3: TGTGCCAGCAGTTACGAGGATCCGGGTTCGAATTTTTGGCAGTACTTC.

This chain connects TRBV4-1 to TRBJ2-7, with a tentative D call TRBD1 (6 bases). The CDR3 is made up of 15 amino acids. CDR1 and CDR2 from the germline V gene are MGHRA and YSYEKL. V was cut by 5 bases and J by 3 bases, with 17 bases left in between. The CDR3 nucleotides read TGCGCCAGCAGCAAGCCAGGGGCCATCGGCTACGAGCAGTACTTC. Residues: CASSKPGAIGYEQYF.

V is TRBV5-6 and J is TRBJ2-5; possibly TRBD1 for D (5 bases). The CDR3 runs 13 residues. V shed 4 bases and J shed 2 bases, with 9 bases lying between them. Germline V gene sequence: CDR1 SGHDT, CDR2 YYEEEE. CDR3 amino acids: CASSTTAQETQYF. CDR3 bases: TGTGCCAGCAGCACGACAGCGCAAGAGACCCAGTACTTC.

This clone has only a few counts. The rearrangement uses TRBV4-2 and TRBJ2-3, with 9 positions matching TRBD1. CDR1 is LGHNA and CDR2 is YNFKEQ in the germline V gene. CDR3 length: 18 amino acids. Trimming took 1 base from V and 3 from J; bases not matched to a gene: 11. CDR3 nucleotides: TGTGCCAGCAGCCAAGGTGGACGAGGGACAGGGAGAACAGATACGCAGTATTTT. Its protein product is CASSQGGRGTGRTDTQYF.

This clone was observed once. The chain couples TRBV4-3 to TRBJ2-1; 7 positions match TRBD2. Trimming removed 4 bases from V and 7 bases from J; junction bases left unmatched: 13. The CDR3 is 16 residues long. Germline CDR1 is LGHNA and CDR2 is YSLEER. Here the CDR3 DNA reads TGCGCCAGCAGCCTGTACTTCGGCGGGAGTGAGAATGAGCAGTTCTTC. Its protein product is CASSLYFGGSENEQFF.

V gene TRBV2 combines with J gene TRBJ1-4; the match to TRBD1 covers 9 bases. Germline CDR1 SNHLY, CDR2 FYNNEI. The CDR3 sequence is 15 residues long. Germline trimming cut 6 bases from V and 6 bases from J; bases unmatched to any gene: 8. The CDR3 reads CASSEQGQGHEKLFF. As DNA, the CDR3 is TGTGCCAGCAGCGAACAGGGACAGGGCCATGAAAAACTGTTTTTT.

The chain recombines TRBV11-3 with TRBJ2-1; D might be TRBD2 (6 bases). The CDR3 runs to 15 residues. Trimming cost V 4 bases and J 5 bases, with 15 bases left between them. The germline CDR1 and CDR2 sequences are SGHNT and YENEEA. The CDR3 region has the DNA TGTGCCAGCAGCTGGGGGGTACCCCCGGACAATGAGCAGTTCTTC. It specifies CASSWGVPPDNEQFF.

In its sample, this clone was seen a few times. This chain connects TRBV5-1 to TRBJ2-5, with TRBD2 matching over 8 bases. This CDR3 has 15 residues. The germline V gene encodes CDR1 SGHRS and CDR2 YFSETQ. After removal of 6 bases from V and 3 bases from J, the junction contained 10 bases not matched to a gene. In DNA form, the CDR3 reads TGCGCCAGCAAAATTCTGCGGGGGGAAGAAGAGACCCAGTACTTC. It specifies CASKILRGEEETQYF.

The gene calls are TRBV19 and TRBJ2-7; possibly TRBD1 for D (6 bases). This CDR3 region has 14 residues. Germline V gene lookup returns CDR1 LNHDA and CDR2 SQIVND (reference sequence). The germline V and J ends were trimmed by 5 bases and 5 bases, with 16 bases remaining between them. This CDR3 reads CASSLQGRVNEQYF. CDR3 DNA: TGTGCCAGTAGTTTACAGGGAAGGGTAAACGAGCAGTACTTC.

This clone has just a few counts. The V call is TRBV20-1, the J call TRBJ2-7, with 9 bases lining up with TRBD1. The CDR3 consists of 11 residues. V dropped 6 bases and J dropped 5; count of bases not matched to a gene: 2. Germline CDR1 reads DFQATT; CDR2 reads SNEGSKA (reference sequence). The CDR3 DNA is TGCAGTGCAGGGACAGGGAACGAGCAGTACTTC. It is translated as CSAGTGNEQYF.

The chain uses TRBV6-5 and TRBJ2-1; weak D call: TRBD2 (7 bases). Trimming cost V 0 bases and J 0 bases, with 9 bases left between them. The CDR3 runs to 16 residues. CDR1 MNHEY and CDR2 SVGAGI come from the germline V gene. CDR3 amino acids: CASSYSRGGSYNEQFF. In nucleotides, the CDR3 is TGTGCCAGCAGTTACTCGAGGGGGGGCTCCTACAATGAGCAGTTCTTC.

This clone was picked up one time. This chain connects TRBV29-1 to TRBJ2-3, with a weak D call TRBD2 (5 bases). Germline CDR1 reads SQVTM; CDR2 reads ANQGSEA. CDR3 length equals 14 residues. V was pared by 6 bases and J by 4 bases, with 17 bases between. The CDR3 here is CSVQLVLKADTQYF. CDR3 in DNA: TGCAGCGTCCAACTAGTGCTGAAGGCAGATACGCAGTATTTT.

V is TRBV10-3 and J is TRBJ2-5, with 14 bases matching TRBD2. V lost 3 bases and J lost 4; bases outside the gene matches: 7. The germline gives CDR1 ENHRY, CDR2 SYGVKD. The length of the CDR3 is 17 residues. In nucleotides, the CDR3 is TGTGCCATCAGTGATTTGACTAGCGGGAGGGCCTTAGAGACCCAGTACTTC. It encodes CAISDLTSGRALETQYF.

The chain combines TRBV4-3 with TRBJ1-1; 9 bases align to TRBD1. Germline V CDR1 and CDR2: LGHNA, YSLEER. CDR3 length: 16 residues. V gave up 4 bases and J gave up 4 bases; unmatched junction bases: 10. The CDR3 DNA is TGCGCCAGCAGCCCTACCGTGGGACAGGGAGCCACTGAAGCTTTCTTT. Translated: CASSPTVGQGATEAFF.

DNA for the CDR3: TGTGCCAGCAGCTTAGCTAGCGGTTCGGCGAGAGAGACCCAGTACTTC. Its protein is CASSLASGSARETQYF. This chain joins TRBV11-3 and TRBJ2-5, with 7 bases fitting TRBD2. CDR3 length: 16 residues. CDR1 is SGHNT and CDR2 is YENEEA in the germline V gene. The J segment lost 4 bases and the V segment lost 1 base, leaving 9 bases of the junction unmatched.

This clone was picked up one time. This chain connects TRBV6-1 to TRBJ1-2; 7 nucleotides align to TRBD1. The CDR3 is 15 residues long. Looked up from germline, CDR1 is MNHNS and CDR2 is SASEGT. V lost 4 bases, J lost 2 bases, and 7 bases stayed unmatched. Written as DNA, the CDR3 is TGTGCCAGCAGTGTATTACAGGGGTCCAACTATGGCTACACCTTC. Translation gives CASSVLQGSNYGYTF.

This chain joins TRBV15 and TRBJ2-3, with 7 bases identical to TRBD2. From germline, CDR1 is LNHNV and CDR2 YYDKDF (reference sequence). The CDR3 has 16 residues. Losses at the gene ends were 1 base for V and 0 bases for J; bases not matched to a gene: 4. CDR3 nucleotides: TGTGCCACCAGCAGAGGGGCTAGCGGTAGCACAGATACGCAGTATTTT. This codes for CATSRGASGSTDTQYF.

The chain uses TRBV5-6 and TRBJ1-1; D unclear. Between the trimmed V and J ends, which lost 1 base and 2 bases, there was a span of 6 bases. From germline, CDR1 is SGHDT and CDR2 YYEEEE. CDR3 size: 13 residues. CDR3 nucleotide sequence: TGTGCCAGCAGCTTGCCCGTTAACACTGAAGCTTTCTTT. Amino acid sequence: CASSLPVNTEAFF.

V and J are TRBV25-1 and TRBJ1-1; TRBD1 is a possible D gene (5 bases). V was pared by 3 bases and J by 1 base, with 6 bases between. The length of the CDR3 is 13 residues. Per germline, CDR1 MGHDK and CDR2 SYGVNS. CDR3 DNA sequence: TGTGCCAGCAGTGAGGGGGGGAACACTGAAGCTTTCTTT. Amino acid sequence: CASSEGGNTEAFF. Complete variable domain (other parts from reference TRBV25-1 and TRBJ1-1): EADIYQTPRYLVIGTGKKITLECSQTMGHDKMYWYQQDPGMELHLIHYSYGVNSTEKGDLSSESTVSRIRTEHFPLTLESARPSHTSQYLCASSEGGNTEAFFGQGTRLTVV.

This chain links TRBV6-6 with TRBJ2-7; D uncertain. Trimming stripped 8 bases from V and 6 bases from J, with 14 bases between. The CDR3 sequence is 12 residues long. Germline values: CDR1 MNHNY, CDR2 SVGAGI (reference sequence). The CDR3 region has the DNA TGTGCCAGCCGCCCCACGGAGCCCGAGCAGTACTTC. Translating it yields CASRPTEPEQYF.